This TCR beta chain was identified during a study of CD8+ T cells in alopecia areata. General study findings and limits: Mice showed TCR sharing more clearly than patients did, possibly owing to HLA. Lesional scalp exceeded normal scalp in clonality, especially in alopecia totalis/universalis.

Alopecia areata patients provided lesional scalp punch biopsies and peripheral blood. From PBMCs, CD4+ and CD8+ T cells were sorted. Trimming stripped 5 bases from V and 4 bases from J, with 8 bases between. Germline V lookup: CDR1 SEHNR, CDR2 FQNEAQ (reference sequence). CDR3 length equals 13 residues. RNA was isolated and reverse transcribed to cDNA, the sequencing template. Measured with immunoSEQ multiplex PCR; TCRdb has only the in-frame clones, and not every one. The data contain 120,000 or so clones, 45% to 50% of them singletons. Notes on this clone: Its target is unknown.

This clonotype was sampled from a human donor with alopecia areata. Sequenced sample: NKG2D-low CD8+ T cells sorted from blood. This chain links TRBV7-9 with TRBJ2-2; the D gene is possibly TRBD1 (6 bases). CDR3 sequence (DNA): TGTGCCAGCAGCGTAGGGGGCACCGGGGAGCTGTTTTTT. Protein sequence: CASSVGGTGELFF.